The 13 T cell receptor beta chains below were found in one sample sequenced in a study of response to subunit inactivated influenza vaccine (dated by TCRdb to 2017 to 2018). Libraries were built with RT-PCR. Sequencing relied on an Illumina HiSeq 2500. The public sequencing data were trimmed at Q25 with fastp and processed into clonotypes with MiXCR by TCRdb, which kept only in-frame beta chains. Rows merge per CDR3 protein into single entries with the most common DNA and genes. The sample table shows about 180,000 distinct CDR3 sequences, and over 8.5% are seen once. Of the sample, roughly a third falls within the top ten clones. This specimen was CD8+ T cells sorted from PBMCs, taken about 23 months after vaccination. The receptors were sampled from a man in his fifties or sixties who received an inactivated influenza vaccine. Donor details come from another sample of the same person, matched by shared clones.

This clonotype came up a few times. This rearrangement joins TRBV11-2 to TRBJ2-3, with a possible D match to TRBD2 (6 bases). Germline V gene data show CDR1 as SGHAT and CDR2 as FQNNGV. Trimming stripped 5 bases from V and 1 base from J, with 19 bases between. The CDR3 covers 17 residues. The CDR3 nucleotides read TGTGCCAGCAGCCCCCCCAACCCACTAGCCCGCACAGATACGCAGTATTTT. Protein: CASSPPNPLARTDTQYF.

This clonotype was counted many times. V gene TRBV7-9 combines with J gene TRBJ2-1; D uncertain. The CDR3 contains 12 residues. The germline V gene has CDR1 SEHNR and CDR2 FQNEAQ (reference sequence). The CDR3 loop is CATGYSYNEQFF. The CDR3 bases are TGTGCTACCGGGTATTCCTACAATGAGCAGTTCTTC.

This clonotype showed up just a few times. This chain uses TRBV7-9 with TRBJ2-7; no reliable D call. V lost 2 bases to trimming and J lost 5 bases, with 4 bases between them. The germline CDR1 and CDR2 sequences are SEHNR and FQNEAQ (reference sequence). CDR3 length: 11 amino acids. As DNA, the CDR3 is TGTGCCAGCAGCTTATCTGACGAGCAGTACTTC. It yields the protein CASSLSDEQYF. The variable domain in full, with the rest retrieved from reference TRBV7-9 and TRBJ2-7, is DTGVSQNPRHKITKRGQNVTFRCDPISEHNRLYWYRQTLGQGPEFLTYFQNEAQLEKSRLLSDRFSAERPKGSFSTLEIQRTEQGDSAMYLCASSLSDEQYFGPGTRLTVT.

The rearrangement uses TRBV20-1 and TRBJ1-1; no firm D call. The CDR3 covers 12 residues. With 1 base removed from V and 2 bases from J, the gap between germline ends came to 5 bases. Germline CDR1 is DFQATT and CDR2 is SNEGSKA (reference sequence). The CDR3, as DNA: TGCAGTGCTAGAGTAGGAAACACTGAAGCTTTCTTT. This encodes CSARVGNTEAFF.

This clonotype was seen once. The chain is built from TRBV10-3 and TRBJ2-3, with 10 nucleotides matching TRBD1. The ends lost 0 bases at V and 0 bases at J; junction bases unmatched: 3. This CDR3 is built from 17 residues. Germline CDR1 and CDR2: ENHRY and SYGVKD. The CDR3 sequence: CAISESGDRGSTDTQYF. The DNA for the CDR3 is TGTGCCATCAGTGAGTCGGGGGACAGGGGAAGCACAGATACGCAGTATTTT.

This clonotype was counted only a few times. For the CDR3, the DNA is TGTGCCAGCAGCACCTACCTCGGGACAGGGGAGACCCAGTACTTC. It is translated as CASSTYLGTGETQYF. The chain has TRBV28 and TRBJ2-5; 9 bases are a match to TRBD1. V dropped 6 bases and J dropped 5; count of bases not matched to a gene: 10. In germline, CDR1 is MDHEN, CDR2 SYDVKM. The CDR3 covers 15 residues.

The table lists this clonotype with a few counts. An end of the junction differs from the germline gene, which may be a read error. This chain joins TRBV7-9 and TRBJ1-3; no firm D call. The CDR3 spans 12 residues. Germline V gene data show CDR1 as SEHNR and CDR2 as FQNEAQ (reference sequence). CDR3 nucleotides: TGTGCCAGCAGATTAGCCGGAAACACCATATATTTT. Its translation is CASRLAGNTIYF.

The sample holds many counts of this clonotype. The chain combines TRBV4-3 with TRBJ1-1; D is ambiguous. Germline values: CDR1 LGHNA, CDR2 YSLEER. With 0 bases removed from V and 5 bases from J, the gap between germline ends came to 13 bases. This CDR3 contains 15 residues. CDR3 sequence reads: CASSQDFLGGTEAFF. CDR3 nucleotide sequence: TGCGCCAGCAGCCAAGATTTTTTGGGTGGAACTGAAGCTTTCTTT.

The V call is TRBV3-1, the J call TRBJ2-1; 7 positions match TRBD1. The CDR3 contains 15 residues. CDR1 LGHDT and CDR2 YNNKEL come from the germline V gene (reference sequence). The J segment lost 5 bases and the V segment lost 11 bases, leaving 15 bases of the junction unmatched. This CDR3 is CASCRKRQGNNEQFF. The CDR3, as DNA: TGTGCCTCCTGCAGAAAGCGACAGGGAAACAATGAGCAGTTCTTC.

This chain joins TRBV4-3 and TRBJ2-1; the D gene is possibly TRBD2 (6 bases). CDR1 LGHNA and CDR2 YSLEER come from the germline V gene. Trimming stripped 4 bases from V and 0 bases from J, with 10 bases between. The CDR3 consists of 15 residues. This chain's CDR3 is CASSLDSGSYNEQFF. The CDR3 DNA follows: TGCGCCAGCAGCCTGGATAGCGGCTCCTACAATGAGCAGTTCTTC.

This clonotype was counted ten times or more. This sequence joins TRBV5-5 and TRBJ2-7; 8 nucleotides match TRBD1. Per the germline V gene, CDR1 is SGHKS and CDR2 is YYEKEE (reference sequence). The V segment lost 5 bases and the J segment 2 bases; nucleotides outside the gene matches: 6. This CDR3 is built from 14 residues. CDR3 nucleotides: TGTGCCAGCAGGACCGGGACAGGACCCTACGAGCAGTACTTC. It translates to CASRTGTGPYEQYF.

In regard to this clonotype: One base away lies a much larger clone, so this may be a sequencing read error. This chain connects TRBV27 to TRBJ2-7, with D perhaps matching TRBD2 (6 bases). CDR1 and CDR2 (germline): MNHEY, SMNVEV (reference sequence). There are 13 residues in the CDR3. Trimming removed 8 bases from V and 7 bases from J, with 18 bases in between. CDR3 protein: CASRQGLLGEQYF. The CDR3 DNA follows: TGTGCCAGCCGCCAGGGACTTCTGGGGGAGCAGTACTTC.

This clonotype was recorded a few times. The rearrangement joins TRBV11-2 to TRBJ2-5, with TRBD2 as a possible D gene (6 bases). The CDR3 has 15 residues. Germline-derived CDR1 and CDR2 are SGHAT and FQNNGV. Trimming removed 1 base at V and 2 bases at J, with 11 bases between. The CDR3 DNA follows: TGTGCCAGCAGCTTAGGGCGGGGACCACAAGAGACCCAGTACTTC. It is translated as CASSLGRGPQETQYF. Full variable domain (remainder filled in from reference TRBV11-2 and TRBJ2-5): EAGVAQSPRYKIIEKRQSVAFWCNPISGHATLYWYQQILGQGPKLLIQFQNNGVVDDSQLPKDRFSAERLKGVDSTLKIQPAKLEDSAVYLCASSLGRGPQETQYFGPGTRLLVL.